Below, one T cell receptor (beta chain) is given with its context. Its specificity is unknown. Method: immunoSEQ multiplex PCR; TCRdb's copy keeps in-frame clones and lacks some. The sample gives about 170,000 clones, just under 90% of which show up once; 10% to 13% is in the top ten. The source of the sample is a study of cytomegalovirus exposure and HLA in healthy donors. Looking at the study overall: The approximately 700 first-cohort repertoires shared a platform with the roughly 110 validation repertoires, as reported in a later analysis. General observations from the study: Diagnosis of cytomegalovirus status made by the classifier reportedly showed high specificity and sensitivity.

V was clipped by 5 bases and J by 0 bases, with 17 bases between them. The CDR3 spans 16 residues. Looked up from germline, CDR1 is SGHTA and CDR2 is FQGNSA. Sequencing used PBMCs. The receptor comes from a young woman in good health and CMV-seropositive. This chain links TRBV7-2 with TRBJ2-7; D possibly corresponds to TRBD1 (6 bases). Here the CDR3 DNA reads TGTGCCAGCAGCCAAACCGGGACACAGAGCTCCTACGAGCAGTACTTC. Translated, it gives CASSQTGTQSSYEQYF. Full variable domain (missing parts from reference TRBV7-2 and TRBJ2-7): GAGVSQSPSNKVTEKGKDVELRCDPISGHTALYWYRQSLGQGLEFLIYFQGNSAPDKSGLPSDRFSAERTGGSVSTLTIQRTQQEDSAVYLCASSQTGTQSSYEQYFGPGTRLTVT.